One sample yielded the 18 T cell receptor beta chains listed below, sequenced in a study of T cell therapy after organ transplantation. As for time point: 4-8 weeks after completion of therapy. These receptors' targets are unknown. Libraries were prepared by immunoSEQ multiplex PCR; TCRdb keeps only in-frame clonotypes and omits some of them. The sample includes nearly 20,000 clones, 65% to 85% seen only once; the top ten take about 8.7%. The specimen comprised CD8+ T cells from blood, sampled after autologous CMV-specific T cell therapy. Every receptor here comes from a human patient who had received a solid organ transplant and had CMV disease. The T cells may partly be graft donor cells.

CDR3 protein: CASGPGTGFFYEQYF. CDR3 nucleotide sequence: TGTGCTAGTGGTCCGGGGACAGGGTTTTTCTACGAGCAGTACTTC. This chain joins TRBV12-5 and TRBJ2-7; 9 positions match TRBD1. Germline V lookup: CDR1 LGHNT, CDR2 FRNRAP. Unmatched junction bases numbered 8, after V lost 5 bases and J lost 3 bases. This CDR3 region has 15 residues.

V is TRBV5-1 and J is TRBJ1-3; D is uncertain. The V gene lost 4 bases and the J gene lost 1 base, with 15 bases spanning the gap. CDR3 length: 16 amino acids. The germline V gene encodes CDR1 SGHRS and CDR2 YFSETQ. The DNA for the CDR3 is TGCGCCAGCAGCCCAAGGACCGCGTCATCTGGAAACACCATATATTTT. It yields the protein CASSPRTASSGNTIYF.

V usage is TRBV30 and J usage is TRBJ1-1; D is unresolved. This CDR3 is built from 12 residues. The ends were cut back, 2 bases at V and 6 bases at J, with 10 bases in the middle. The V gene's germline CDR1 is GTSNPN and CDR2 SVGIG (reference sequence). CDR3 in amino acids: CAWSIGVPEAFF. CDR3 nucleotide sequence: TGTGCCTGGAGTATCGGTGTCCCTGAAGCTTTCTTT.

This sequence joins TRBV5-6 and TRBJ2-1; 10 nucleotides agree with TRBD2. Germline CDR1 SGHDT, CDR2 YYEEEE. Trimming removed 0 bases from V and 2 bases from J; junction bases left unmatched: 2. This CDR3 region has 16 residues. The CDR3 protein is CASSLALAGAYNEQFF. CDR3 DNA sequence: TGTGCCAGCAGCTTGGCCCTAGCGGGAGCCTACAATGAGCAGTTCTTC.

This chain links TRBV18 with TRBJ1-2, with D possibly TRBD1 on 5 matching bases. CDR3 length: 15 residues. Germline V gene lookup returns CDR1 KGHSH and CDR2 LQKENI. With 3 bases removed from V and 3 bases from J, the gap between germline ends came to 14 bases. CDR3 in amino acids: CASSPPVGRDYGYTF. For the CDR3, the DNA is TGTGCCAGCTCACCCCCAGTGGGCAGGGACTATGGCTACACCTTC.

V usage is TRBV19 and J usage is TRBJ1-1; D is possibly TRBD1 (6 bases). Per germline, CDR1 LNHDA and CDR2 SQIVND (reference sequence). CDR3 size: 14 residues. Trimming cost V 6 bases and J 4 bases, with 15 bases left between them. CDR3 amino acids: CASSAGEVGTEAFF. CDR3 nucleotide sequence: TGTGCCAGTAGCGCAGGGGAGGTGGGCACTGAAGCTTTCTTT.

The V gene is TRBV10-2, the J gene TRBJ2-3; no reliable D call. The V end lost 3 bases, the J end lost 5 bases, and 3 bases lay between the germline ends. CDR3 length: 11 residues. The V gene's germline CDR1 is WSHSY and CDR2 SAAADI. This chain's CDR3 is CASSEGDTQYF. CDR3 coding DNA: TGCGCCAGCAGTGAAGGAGATACGCAGTATTTT.

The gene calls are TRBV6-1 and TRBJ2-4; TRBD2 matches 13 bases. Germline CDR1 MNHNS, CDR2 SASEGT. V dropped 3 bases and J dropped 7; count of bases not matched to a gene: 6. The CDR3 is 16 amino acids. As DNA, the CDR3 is TGTGCCAGCAGTGAGGGGACTAGCGGGATACGGAACATTCAGTACTTC. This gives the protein CASSEGTSGIRNIQYF.

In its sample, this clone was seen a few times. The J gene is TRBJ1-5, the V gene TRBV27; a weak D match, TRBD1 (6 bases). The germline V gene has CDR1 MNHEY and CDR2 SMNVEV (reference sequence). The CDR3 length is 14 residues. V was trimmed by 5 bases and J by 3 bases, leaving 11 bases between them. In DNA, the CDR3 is TGTGCCAGCAGTGACCGGGACAACAATCAGCCCCAGCATTTT. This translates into CASSDRDNNQPQHF.

The CDR3 here is CAISESGGITNEKLFF. Here the CDR3 DNA reads TGTGCCATCAGTGAGTCAGGGGGCATAACTAATGAAAAACTGTTTTTT. The chain joins TRBV10-3 to TRBJ1-4; the match to TRBD1 covers 7 bases. With V trimmed by 0 bases and J by 1 base, 2 bases remained unmatched. The CDR3 covers 16 residues. The germline V gene encodes CDR1 ENHRY and CDR2 SYGVKD.

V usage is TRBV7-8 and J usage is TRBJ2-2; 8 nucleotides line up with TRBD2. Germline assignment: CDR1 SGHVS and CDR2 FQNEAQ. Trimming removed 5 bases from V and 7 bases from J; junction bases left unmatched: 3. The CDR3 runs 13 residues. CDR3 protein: CASSRLAYGELFF. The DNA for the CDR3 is TGTGCCAGCAGCCGACTAGCGTACGGGGAGCTGTTTTTT.

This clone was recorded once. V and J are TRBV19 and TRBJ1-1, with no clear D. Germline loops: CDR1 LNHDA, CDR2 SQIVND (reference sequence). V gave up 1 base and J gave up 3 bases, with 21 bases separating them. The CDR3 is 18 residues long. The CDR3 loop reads CASSIASGTHTSHTEAFF. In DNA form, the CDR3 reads TGTGCCAGTAGTATAGCCAGCGGCACTCACACGTCCCACACTGAAGCTTTCTTT.

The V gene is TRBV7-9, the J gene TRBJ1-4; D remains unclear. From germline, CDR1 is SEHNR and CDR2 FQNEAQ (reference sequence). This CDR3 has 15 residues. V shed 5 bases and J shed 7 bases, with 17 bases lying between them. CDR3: CASSGQQPPLEKLFF. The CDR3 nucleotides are TGTGCCAGCAGCGGCCAACAGCCCCCCCTTGAAAAACTGTTTTTT.

CDR3 nucleotides: TGTGCCAGCAGTTTATCCAAACAGGGGTCCGAGCAGTACTTC. Translation: CASSLSKQGSEQYF. The V gene is TRBV27, the J gene TRBJ2-7; TRBD1 agrees at 7 bases. V lost 0 bases to trimming and J lost 6 bases; unmatched junction nucleotides: 5. The CDR3 totals 14 residues. Germline CDR1 MNHEY, CDR2 SMNVEV (reference sequence).

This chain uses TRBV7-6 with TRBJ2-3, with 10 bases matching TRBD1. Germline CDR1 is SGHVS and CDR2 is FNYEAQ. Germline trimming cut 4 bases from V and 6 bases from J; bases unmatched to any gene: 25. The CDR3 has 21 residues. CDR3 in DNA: TGTGCCAGCAGCTACCCTCCTACCACAGGTCCGGGACAGGGGTCCCTCGATACGCAGTATTTT. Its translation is CASSYPPTTGPGQGSLDTQYF.

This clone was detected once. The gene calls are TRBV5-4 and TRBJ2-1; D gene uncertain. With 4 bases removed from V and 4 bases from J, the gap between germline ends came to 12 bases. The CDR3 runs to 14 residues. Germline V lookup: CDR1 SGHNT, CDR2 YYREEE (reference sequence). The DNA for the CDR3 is TGTGCCAGCAGCCCGAGAGCGTCGTACAATGAGCAGTTCTTC. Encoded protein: CASSPRASYNEQFF. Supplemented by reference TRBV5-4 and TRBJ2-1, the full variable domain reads ETGVTQSPTHLIKTRGQQVTLRCSSQSGHNTVSWYQQALGQGPQFIFQYYREEENGRGNFPPRFSGLQFPNYSSELNVNALELDDSALYLCASSPRASYNEQFFGPGTRLTVL.

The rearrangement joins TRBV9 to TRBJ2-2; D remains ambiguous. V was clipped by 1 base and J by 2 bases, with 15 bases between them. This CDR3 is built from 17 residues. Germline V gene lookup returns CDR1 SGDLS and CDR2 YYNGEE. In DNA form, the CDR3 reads TGTGCCAGCAGCGTAAAACGCACCCAAGGAAACACCGGGGAGCTGTTTTTT. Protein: CASSVKRTQGNTGELFF.

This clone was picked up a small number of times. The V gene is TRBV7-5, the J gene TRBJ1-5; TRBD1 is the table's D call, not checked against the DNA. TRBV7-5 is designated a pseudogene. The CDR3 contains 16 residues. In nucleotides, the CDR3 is TGTGCCAGAAGCCGCGGCGGAGGACAGTTCGTCGGGCCCCAGCATTTT. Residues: CARSRGGGQFVGPQHF.